This TCR beta chain is drawn from a study of identical twins. Notes on the study in general: Insertions were reduced in abundant cord blood beta clonotypes but not in memory repertoires.

The CDR3 totals 13 residues. The V gene lost 0 bases and the J gene lost 0 bases, with 2 bases spanning the gap. CDR1 and CDR2 from the germline V gene are LGHNA and YNFKEQ. The authors used template switching to add a universal primer site and gave cDNA unique molecular identifiers. TCRdb reprocessed the 5' RACE reads via MiXCR and lists one record per CDR3 protein. The sample consists of more than 200,000 distinct CDR3 sequences, around an eighth of them appearing once. Each donor was a healthy Caucasian. There are many counts of this clonotype. Its target is not known. J is TRBJ2-5 and V is TRBV4-2; D gene unclear. Sequenced sample: memory (CD45RO+) T cells sorted from blood. This TCR derives from a woman younger than 35 in good health. This chain's CDR3 is CASSQEYQETQYF. The CDR3 bases are TGTGCCAGCAGCCAAGAATACCAAGAGACCCAGTACTTC.